Given below is one T cell receptor (beta chain) in context. Its target is not known. Distinct nucleotide sequences in the sample also encode this CDR3. This sample is drawn from a study of cytomegalovirus exposure and HLA in healthy donors. Across the study: An analysis done earlier identified 120 million or so unique TCR beta sequences from around 180 million T cells.

Study-level points and caveats: Reported results showed that the classifier diagnosed cytomegalovirus status with high specificity and sensitivity.

Both 60 Vbeta primers and 13 Jbeta primers went into the PCR. Sequencing used immunoSEQ multiplex PCR; TCRdb keeps in-frame clones, though not all of them. The sample includes about 180,000 clones, approximately 80% of them seen just once. V lost 0 bases, J lost 4 bases, and 9 bases lay in between. In germline, CDR1 is MNHEY, CDR2 SMNVEV (reference sequence). The CDR3 has 14 residues. The chain couples TRBV27 to TRBJ1-2, with D possibly being TRBD1 (6 bases). The TCR originated in a girl aged 10 to 17 in good health and CMV-seropositive. The material sequenced was PBMCs. DNA for the CDR3: TGTGCCAGCAGTTTATCGGGCAGGGGCTATGGCTACACCTTC. Translating it yields CASSLSGRGYGYTF.